These T cell receptor beta chains were read from a single sample in a study of regulatory T cells in long-lasting Graves disease. TCRdb used MiXCR to reprocess the multiplex PCR reads, holding one entry per CDR3 protein. In the table there are around 510,000 distinct CDR3 sequences, less than 25% of which are singletons. The sample consisted of peripheral blood mononuclear cells (PBMCs), taken when the disease was refractory, from a patient treated with antithyroid drugs. These receptors were taken from a female donor with Graves disease. The CDR3 runs from the conserved cysteine through the conserved F or W. Fields, in order: clone size, D gene, J gene, V gene, CDR3 DNA, CDR3 protein. A D gene is named only where the DNA matches it firmly. A row's size may be missing; if present it is once, few, many or a size class.

>.|TRBD1|TRBJ2-7|TRBV27
TGTGCCAGCATGGGGACAGCCTTCTACGAGCAGTACTTC
CASMGTAFYEQYF
>many|.|TRBJ1-5|TRBV28
TGTGCCAGCAGTTTCAATCAGCATCAGCCCCAGCATTTT
CASSFNQHQPQHF
>many|.|TRBJ2-5|TRBV6-1
TGTGCCAGCAGTCCCAGCCCACGCCTTGAAGAGACCCAGTACTTC
CASSPSPRLEETQYF
>.|.|TRBJ2-1|TRBV11-2
TGTGCCAGCAGCCCCTCTTTGGATGAGCAGTTCTTC
CASSPSLDEQFF
>few|.|TRBJ1-6|TRBV2
TGTGCCAGCAGTGAAGTAGGGGTGCAATCACCCCTCCACTTT
CASSEVGVQSPLHF
>.|.|TRBJ1-5|TRBV19
TGTGCCAGTAGTTACGACCGAGGGGTTGGACAGCCCCAGCATTTT
CASSYDRGVGQPQHF
>.|TRBD1|TRBJ2-4|TRBV27
TGTGCCAGCAGCCAGACAGGGATCCCGACCAAAAACATTCAGTACTTC
CASSQTGIPTKNIQYF
>many|.|TRBJ1-1|TRBV30
TGTGCCTGGAGTGTACGAGGGAACACTGAAGCTTTCTTT
CAWSVRGNTEAFF
>.|.|TRBJ2-2|TRBV29-1
TGCAGCGTTGTACCGGGAATCGGGGAGCTGTTTTTT
CSVVPGIGELFF
>many|.|TRBJ2-7|TRBV7-2
TGTGCCAGCAGCTTAGCCCCAGGGAGGCCCTACGAGCAGTACTTC
CASSLAPGRPYEQYF
>.|.|TRBJ1-4|TRBV7-9
TGTGCCAGCAGCTCGCCGGACACAGGTGAAGTTGAAAAACTGTTTTTT
CASSSPDTGEVEKLFF
>many|.|TRBJ2-7|TRBV7-2
TGTGCCAGCAGCTCCGTCGGCTACGAGCAGTACTTC
CASSSVGYEQYF
>many|.|TRBJ1-1|TRBV2
TGTGCCAGCAGCGGAGGACATGAAGCTTTCTTT
CASSGGHEAFF
>.|.|TRBJ1-4|TRBV13
TGTGCCAGCAGCCCATCCGGGATCTTTAAGGAAAAACTGTTTTTT
CASSPSGIFKEKLFF